The clone carrying this TCR beta chain showed up many times. Its antigen is unidentified. The sequenced fragment ends 3 residues before the CDR3 boundary, so the rest is inferred from the germline J gene. Germline CDR1 reads DFQATT; CDR2 reads SNEGSKA (reference sequence). The CDR3 runs 14 residues. V dropped 8 bases and J dropped 2; count of bases not matched to a gene: 7. CVID subjects were some 15 female and some 28 male, aged roughly 8 to 64. For at least one year, all CVID subjects received replacement immunoglobulin. The data belong to a study of T cell clonality in common variable immunodeficiency. Study-wide results and caveats: In common variable immunodeficiency, TCR beta chains reportedly carried fewer deletions and N-nucleotide insertions. CVID subjects shared fewer TCRbeta clones than healthy controls did.

TCRdb keeps only in-frame clones here, not all; method: immunoSEQ multiplex PCR. Recorded here are tens of thousands of clones, with no singletons, and the ten leading clones hold approximately 6%. The clonotype originates from a human donor with common variable immunodeficiency. This chain links TRBV20-1 with TRBJ1-5; 9 nucleotides align to TRBD1. Input material: peripheral blood mononuclear cells. The part of the CDR3 DNA that was read is TGCAGTACGCCCAGGACAGGGGGCAATCAGCCC. It translates to CSTPRTGGNQP. The CDR3, in full, reads CSTPRTGGNQPQHF.